This TCR beta chain was identified during a study of radiation and T cells in renal cell carcinoma. The germline V gene encodes CDR1 LNHDA and CDR2 SQIVND (reference sequence). The CDR3 sequence is 14 residues long. The V gene end was trimmed by 8 bases and the J gene end by 8 bases; junction bases not matched to a gene: 12. Sample time point: blood 4 weeks post-SBRT, at nephrectomy. Treatment in this sample: 15 Gy SBRT to primary tumor, nephrectomy 4 weeks later. Nephrectomy followed 15 Gy stereotactic body radiation by 4 weeks. TCRdb's copy holds only in-frame clones and misses some; the assay was immunoSEQ multiplex PCR. The table includes approximately 90,000 clones, 70% to 90% detected once.

Material: blood, obtained from a patient whose treatment included radiotherapy and nephrectomy. The chain uses TRBV19 and TRBJ2-1, with 7 positions matching TRBD2. The receptor was isolated from a man aged 50 to 59 with renal cell carcinoma. CDR3: CASRGTTHGDEQFF. CDR3 coding DNA: TGTGCCAGTCGCGGGACTACGCATGGCGATGAGCAGTTCTTC.